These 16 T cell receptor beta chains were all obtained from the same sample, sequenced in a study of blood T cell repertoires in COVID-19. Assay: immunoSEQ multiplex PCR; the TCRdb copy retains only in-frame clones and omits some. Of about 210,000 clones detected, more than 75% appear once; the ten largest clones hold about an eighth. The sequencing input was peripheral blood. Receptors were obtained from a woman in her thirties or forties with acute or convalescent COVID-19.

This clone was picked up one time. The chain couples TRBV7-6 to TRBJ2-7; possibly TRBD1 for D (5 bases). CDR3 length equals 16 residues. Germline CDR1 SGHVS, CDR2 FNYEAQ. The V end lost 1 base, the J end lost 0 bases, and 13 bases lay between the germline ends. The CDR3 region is CASSLGDSKFSYEQYF. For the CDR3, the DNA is TGTGCCAGCAGCTTAGGCGACAGCAAATTCTCCTACGAGCAGTACTTC.

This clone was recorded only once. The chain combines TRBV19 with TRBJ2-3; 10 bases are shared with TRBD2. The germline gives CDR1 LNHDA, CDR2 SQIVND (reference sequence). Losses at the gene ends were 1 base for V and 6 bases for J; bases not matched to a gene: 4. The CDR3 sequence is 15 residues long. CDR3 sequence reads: CASSIGTSGVDTQYF. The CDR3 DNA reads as TGTGCCAGTAGTATAGGGACTAGCGGAGTTGATACGCAGTATTTT.

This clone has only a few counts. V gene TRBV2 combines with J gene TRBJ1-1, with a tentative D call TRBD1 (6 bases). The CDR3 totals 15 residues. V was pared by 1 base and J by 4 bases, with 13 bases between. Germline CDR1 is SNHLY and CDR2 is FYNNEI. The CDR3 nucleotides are TGTGCCAGCAGTGAAGATTCAGGGGCTTTCACTGAAGCTTTCTTT. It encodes CASSEDSGAFTEAFF.

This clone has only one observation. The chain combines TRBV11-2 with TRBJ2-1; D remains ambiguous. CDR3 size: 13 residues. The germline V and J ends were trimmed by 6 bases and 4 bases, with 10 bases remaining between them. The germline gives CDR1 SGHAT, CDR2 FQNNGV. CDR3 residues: CASRQLSYNEQFF. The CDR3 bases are TGTGCCAGCAGGCAACTAAGTTACAATGAGCAGTTCTTC.

The CDR3 region is CASSDSWGGLDTQYF. In nucleotides, the CDR3 is TGTGCCAGCAGTGACTCCTGGGGGGGCCTGGATACGCAGTATTTT. The chain has TRBV6-4 and TRBJ2-3, with a possible D match to TRBD2 (7 bases). The length of the CDR3 is 15 residues. Germline CDR1 is MRHNA and CDR2 is SNTAGT. V gave up 0 bases and J gave up 6 bases, with 13 bases separating them.

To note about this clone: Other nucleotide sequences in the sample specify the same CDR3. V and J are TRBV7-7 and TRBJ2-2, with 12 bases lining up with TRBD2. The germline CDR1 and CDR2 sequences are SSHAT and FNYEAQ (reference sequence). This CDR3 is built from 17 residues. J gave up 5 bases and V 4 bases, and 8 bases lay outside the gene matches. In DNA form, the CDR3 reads TGTGCCAGCAGCTCTAGACTAGCGGGAGTGGAGACCGGGGAGCTGTTTTTT. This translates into CASSSRLAGVETGELFF.

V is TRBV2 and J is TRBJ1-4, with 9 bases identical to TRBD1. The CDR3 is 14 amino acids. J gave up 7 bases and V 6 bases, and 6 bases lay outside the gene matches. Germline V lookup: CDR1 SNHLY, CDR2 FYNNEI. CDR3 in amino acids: CASRGQGMSEKLFF. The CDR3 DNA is TGTGCCAGCAGAGGACAGGGGATGAGTGAAAAACTGTTTTTT.

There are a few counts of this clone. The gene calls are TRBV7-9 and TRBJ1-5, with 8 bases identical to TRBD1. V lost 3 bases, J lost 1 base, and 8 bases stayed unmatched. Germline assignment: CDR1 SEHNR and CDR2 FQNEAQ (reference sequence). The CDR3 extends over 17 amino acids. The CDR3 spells CASSFGTGVGSNQPQHF. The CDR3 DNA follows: TGTGCCAGCAGCTTCGGGACAGGAGTTGGGAGCAATCAGCCCCAGCATTTT.

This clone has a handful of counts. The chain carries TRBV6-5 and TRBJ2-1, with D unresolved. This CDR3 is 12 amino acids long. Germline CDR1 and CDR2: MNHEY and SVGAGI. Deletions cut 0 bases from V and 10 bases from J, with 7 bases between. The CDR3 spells CASSYSNREQFF. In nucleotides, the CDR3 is TGTGCCAGCAGTTACTCGAACCGGGAGCAGTTCTTC.

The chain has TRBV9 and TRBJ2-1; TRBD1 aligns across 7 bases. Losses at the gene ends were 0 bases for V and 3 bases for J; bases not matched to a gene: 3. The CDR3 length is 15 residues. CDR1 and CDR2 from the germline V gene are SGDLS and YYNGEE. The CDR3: CASSVAGQRYNEQFF. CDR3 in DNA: TGTGCCAGCAGCGTAGCGGGACAGCGCTACAATGAGCAGTTCTTC.

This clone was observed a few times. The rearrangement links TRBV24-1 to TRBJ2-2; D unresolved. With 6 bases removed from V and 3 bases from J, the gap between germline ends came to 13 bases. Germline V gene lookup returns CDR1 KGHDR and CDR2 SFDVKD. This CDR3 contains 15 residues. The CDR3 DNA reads TGTGCCACCAGTTCAAGGAATCAGGACACCGGGGAGCTGTTTTTT. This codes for CATSSRNQDTGELFF.

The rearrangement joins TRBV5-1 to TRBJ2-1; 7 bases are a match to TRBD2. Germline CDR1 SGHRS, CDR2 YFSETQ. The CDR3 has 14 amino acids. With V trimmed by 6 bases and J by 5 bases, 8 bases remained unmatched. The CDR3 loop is CASTRLAGDNEQFF. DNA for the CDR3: TGCGCCAGCACAAGACTGGCGGGGGACAATGAGCAGTTCTTC.

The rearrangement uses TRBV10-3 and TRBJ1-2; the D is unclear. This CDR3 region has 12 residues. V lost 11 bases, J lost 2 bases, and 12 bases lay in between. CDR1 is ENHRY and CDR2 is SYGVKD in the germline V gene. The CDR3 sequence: CAASGWNYGYTF. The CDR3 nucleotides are TGTGCCGCTAGCGGGTGGAACTATGGCTACACCTTC.

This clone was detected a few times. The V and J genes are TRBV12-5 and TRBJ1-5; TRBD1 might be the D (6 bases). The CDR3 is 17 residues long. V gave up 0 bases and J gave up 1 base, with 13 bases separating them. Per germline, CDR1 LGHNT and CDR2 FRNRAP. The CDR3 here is CASGLVRGGLSNQPQHF. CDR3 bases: TGTGCTAGTGGTTTGGTAAGGGGGGGGTTGAGCAATCAGCCCCAGCATTTT. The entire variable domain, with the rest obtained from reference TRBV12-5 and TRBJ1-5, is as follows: DARVTQTPRHKVTEMGQEVTMRCQPILGHNTVFWYRQTMMQGLELLAYFRNRAPLDDSGMPKDRFSAEMPDATLATLKIQPSEPRDSAVYFCASGLVRGGLSNQPQHFGDGTRLSIL.

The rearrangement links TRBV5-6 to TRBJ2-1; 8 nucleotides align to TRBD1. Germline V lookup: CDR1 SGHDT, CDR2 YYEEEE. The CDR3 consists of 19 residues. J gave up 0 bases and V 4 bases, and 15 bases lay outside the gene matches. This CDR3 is CASSTGQGQSFGSYNEQFF. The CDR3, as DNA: TGTGCCAGCAGCACAGGACAGGGACAAAGCTTCGGCTCCTACAATGAGCAGTTCTTC.

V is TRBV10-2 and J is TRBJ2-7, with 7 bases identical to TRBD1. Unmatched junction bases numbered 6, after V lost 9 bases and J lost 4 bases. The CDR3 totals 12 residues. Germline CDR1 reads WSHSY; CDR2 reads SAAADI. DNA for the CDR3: TGCGCCAGTCGACAGGGCCGGTACGAGCAGTACTTC. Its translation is CASRQGRYEQYF.